This TCR beta chain was identified in a study of T cells after yellow fever vaccination. Each CDR3 protein gets one entry after TCRdb re-called the 5' RACE reads with MiXCR. The sample consists of 350,000 to 450,000 distinct CDR3 sequences, roughly a sixth of them appearing once. V lost 6 bases to trimming and J lost 5 bases; unmatched junction nucleotides: 7. Germline-derived CDR1 and CDR2 are LNHDA and SQIVND (reference sequence). This CDR3 contains 15 residues. The source material was PBMCs, sampled before the yellow fever booster vaccination. The chain links TRBV19 to TRBJ2-2; 9 bases are shared with TRBD1. The receptor's source is a man younger than 35 who received the YFV17D yellow fever vaccine. The CDR3 DNA sequence: TGTGCCAGTAGGAGGGGACAGGGAGAGACCGGGGAGCTGTTTTTT. Translation gives CASRRGQGETGELFF.